Shown below are 9 T cell receptor beta chains from a single sample sequenced in a study of T cells in Graves' hyperthyroidism and ophthalmopathy. Authors of the study amplified TCR beta CDR3 regions from RNA transcripts. A set of HTBI primers served as the primers for a first-round RT-PCR of the TCR CDR3. Using its own MiXCR run on the multiplex PCR reads, TCRdb lists one record per CDR3 protein. The sample gives some 770,000 distinct CDR3 sequences, around 17% of which show up once; about 8.4% is in the top ten. Source material: blood. Receptors were obtained from a man younger than 30 with Graves' hyperthyroidism.

Comments on this clonotype: Relative to the germline gene, one junction end is altered; a read error may explain this. This sequence joins TRBV18 and TRBJ2-5, with a weak D call TRBD2 (6 bases). From germline, CDR1 is KGHSH and CDR2 LQKENI. The CDR3 runs to 15 residues. In DNA form, the CDR3 reads TGTGTCAGCTCACCAGGGAGGAGGACCCAAGAGACCCAGTACTTC. Protein sequence: CVSSPGRRTQETQYF.

The rearrangement uses TRBV9 and TRBJ2-1; D call uncertain. This CDR3 has 15 amino acids. V was cut by 0 bases and J by 0 bases, with 7 bases left in between. CDR1 is SGDLS, CDR2 YYNGEE, per germline. The CDR3 DNA reads as TGTGCCAGCAGCGTAGGCCAGCGCTCCTACAATGAGCAGTTCTTC. As protein: CASSVGQRSYNEQFF.

In this sample, this clonotype turned up many times. The rearrangement links TRBV15 to TRBJ1-2; D might be TRBD1 (6 bases). This CDR3 is 15 amino acids long. Trimming removed 8 bases at V and 5 bases at J, with 21 bases between. The germline CDR1 and CDR2 sequences are LNHNV and YYDKDF (reference sequence). The CDR3 reads CATGHKGGSGYGYTF. CDR3 DNA sequence: TGTGCCACCGGACACAAGGGGGGCTCGGGGTATGGCTACACCTTC.

This clonotype appeared a few times. This chain connects TRBV2 to TRBJ1-1, with no clear D. CDR3 length equals 15 residues. Germline V gene data show CDR1 as SNHLY and CDR2 as FYNNEI. With 5 bases removed from V and 2 bases from J, the gap between germline ends came to 15 bases. The CDR3 sequence is CASSPLSGLNTEAFF. CDR3 DNA: TGTGCCAGCAGTCCTCTGAGCGGACTCAACACTGAAGCTTTCTTT.

This clonotype occurred a few times. Written as DNA, the CDR3 is TGTGCCAGCAGCCCTTGGGGGCAGTTGAGCGGGGGTAGCTCCTACGAGCAGTACTTC. Translation: CASSPWGQLSGGSSYEQYF. The chain has TRBV7-2 and TRBJ2-7; 8 nucleotides line up with TRBD2. The CDR3 runs 19 residues. The V gene end was trimmed by 5 bases and the J gene end by 0 bases; junction bases not matched to a gene: 18. Germline CDR1 and CDR2: SGHTA and FQGNSA.

The chain recombines TRBV20-1 with TRBJ2-3; TRBD2 is a possible D gene (6 bases). V gave up 5 bases and J gave up 2 bases, with 8 bases separating them. The V gene's germline CDR1 is DFQATT and CDR2 SNEGSKA (reference sequence). This CDR3 spans 12 amino acids. The CDR3 DNA reads TGCAGTGCTTGGGACTTCACAGATACGCAGTATTTT. Residues: CSAWDFTDTQYF.

This clonotype has at least ten counts. The V and J genes are TRBV2 and TRBJ2-7; D may match TRBD1 or TRBD2 (5 bases each). V was trimmed by 4 bases and J by 2 bases, leaving 15 bases between them. Germline V gene sequence: CDR1 SNHLY, CDR2 FYNNEI. The CDR3 covers 15 residues. CDR3 in DNA: TGTGCCAGCAGTGCAATCCGGGGCAGAACCTACGAGCAGTACTTC. It encodes CASSAIRGRTYEQYF.

Only a few counts were recorded for this clonotype. The chain recombines TRBV5-4 with TRBJ2-1, with D possibly being TRBD2 (6 bases). The CDR3 is 15 residues long. V dropped 5 bases and J dropped 3 bases, with 15 bases sitting between them. Germline CDR1 SGHNT, CDR2 YYREEE (reference sequence). The CDR3 here is CASRNPGLNYNEQFF. The CDR3 DNA follows: TGTGCCAGCAGAAACCCGGGACTTAACTACAATGAGCAGTTCTTC.

The chain is built from TRBV19 and TRBJ1-2, with 11 bases lining up with TRBD1. This CDR3 contains 13 residues. V gave up 9 bases and J gave up 2 bases; unmatched junction bases: 2. Germline V gives CDR1 LNHDA, CDR2 SQIVND (reference sequence). The CDR3 sequence: CASRDRGNYGYTF. The CDR3 nucleotides are TGTGCCAGCCGGGACAGGGGGAACTATGGCTACACCTTC.